The clone carrying this T cell receptor beta chain was picked up many times. Its antigen is still unknown. The CDR3 totals 15 residues. V shed 4 bases and J shed 0 bases, with 10 bases lying between them. Unsorted libraries came from 2 million PBMCs stored at -80 °C. The record originates from a study of neurological immune-mediated disorders. Whole-study results and caveats: None of the CDR3 amino acid sequences of expanded clones were shared across subjects, and this suggested private repertoires in all groups.

The method for making cDNA was 5'RACE, and it used 10-nucleotide random UMIs. From 15-18 subjects, every sequencing run obtained over 200 million TCR-beta sequences. Each CDR3 protein is one row after TCRdb ran MiXCR on the 5' RACE reads. The table lists 77,000 or so distinct CDR3 sequences, under 10% of them singletons, with around 1.7% in the top ten. This sequence joins TRBV12-3 or TRBV12-4 and TRBJ2-1, with D possibly TRBD2 on 5 matching bases. This clonotype was obtained from a man in his fifties in good health. The sample taken for sequencing was PBMCs. The CDR3 reads CASSWTGGSYNEQFF. The CDR3 region has the DNA TGTGCCAGCAGTTGGACTGGAGGCTCCTACAATGAGCAGTTCTTC.